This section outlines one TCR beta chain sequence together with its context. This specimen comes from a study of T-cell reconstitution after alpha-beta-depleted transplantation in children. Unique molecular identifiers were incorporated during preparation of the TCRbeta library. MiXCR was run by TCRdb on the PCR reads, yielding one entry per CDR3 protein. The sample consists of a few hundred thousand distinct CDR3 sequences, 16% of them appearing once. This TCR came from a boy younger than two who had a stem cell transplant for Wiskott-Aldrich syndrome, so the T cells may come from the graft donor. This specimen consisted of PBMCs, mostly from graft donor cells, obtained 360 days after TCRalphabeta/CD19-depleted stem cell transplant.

Written as DNA, the CDR3 is TGTGCCAGCAGTCTAACTGGGACAGGGGCCGAAAAACTGTTTTTT. It codes for CASSLTGTGAEKLFF. The chain joins TRBV12-3 or TRBV12-4 to TRBJ1-4; the match to TRBD1 covers 10 bases. V lost 5 bases and J lost 8; bases outside the gene matches: 8. The CDR3 is 15 amino acids.